Below, 29 T cell receptor beta chains from the same sample are listed, as sequenced in a study of T cell responses to AZD1222 COVID-19 vaccine. TCRdb's copy holds only in-frame clones and misses some; the assay was immunoSEQ multiplex PCR. The sample lists approximately 300,000 clones; almost 95% were seen once. The sequencing used peripheral blood, collected 28 days after the second AZD1222 dose. The receptors shown here come from an adult who received the AZD1222 COVID-19 vaccine.

The chain combines TRBV6-2 or TRBV6-3 with TRBJ1-6, with a weak D call TRBD1 (6 bases). The CDR3 is made up of 13 amino acids. V dropped 6 bases and J dropped 7 bases, with 10 bases sitting between them. Germline V gene sequence: CDR1 MNHEY, CDR2 SVGEGT. The CDR3 DNA reads TGTGCCAGCAGCCTAACAGGGAATTCACCCCTCCACTTT. This translates into CASSLTGNSPLHF.

J is TRBJ2-7 and V is TRBV6-2 or TRBV6-3, with D possibly TRBD2 on 5 matching bases. CDR3 length: 15 amino acids. CDR1 is MNHEY, CDR2 SVGEGT, per germline. Trimming stripped 6 bases from V and 1 base from J, with 16 bases between. The CDR3 here is CASSERRGGSYEQYF. In DNA form, the CDR3 reads TGTGCCAGCAGCGAAAGACGGGGTGGGTCCTACGAGCAGTACTTC.

The chain links TRBV7-2 to TRBJ1-2, with 7 bases identical to TRBD1. The CDR3 totals 13 residues. Unmatched junction bases numbered 5, after V lost 2 bases and J lost 8 bases. The germline CDR1 and CDR2 sequences are SGHTA and FQGNSA. CDR3 amino acids: CASSLKTGIGYTF. CDR3 nucleotide sequence: TGTGCCAGCAGCTTAAAGACAGGGATCGGCTACACCTTC. Variable domain in full (rest from reference TRBV7-2 and TRBJ1-2): GAGVSQSPSNKVTEKGKDVELRCDPISGHTALYWYRQSLGQGLEFLIYFQGNSAPDKSGLPSDRFSAERTGGSVSTLTIQRTQQEDSAVYLCASSLKTGIGYTFGSGTRLTVV.

The V call is TRBV2, the J call TRBJ2-7; a possible D gene is TRBD1 (6 bases). CDR1 is SNHLY and CDR2 is FYNNEI in the germline V gene. The CDR3 consists of 12 residues. V lost 7 bases and J 2 bases, leaving 9 bases between the germline ends. In nucleotides, the CDR3 is TGTGCCAGCAATACAGGGACCTACGAGCAGTACTTC. This translates into CASNTGTYEQYF.

The rearrangement joins TRBV7-9 to TRBJ1-5, with D perhaps matching TRBD1 (5 bases). The CDR3 is 13 amino acids. Deletions cut 4 bases from V and 4 bases from J, with 8 bases between. Germline V gene sequence: CDR1 SEHNR, CDR2 FQNEAQ (reference sequence). The CDR3, as DNA: TGTGCCAGCAGCTGGGACGGGAATCAGCCCCAGCATTTT. Encoded protein: CASSWDGNQPQHF.

The chain uses TRBV6-5 and TRBJ2-2; no clear D. Germline loops: CDR1 MNHEY, CDR2 SVGAGI. Trimming shortened V by 0 bases and J by 7 bases, and 6 bases separated the two germline ends. This CDR3 is 13 amino acids long. DNA of the CDR3: TGTGCCAGCAGTTACTCGGGAAGCGGGGAGCTGTTTTTT. Amino acids: CASSYSGSGELFF.

The V call is TRBV4-1, the J call TRBJ2-1, with D maybe TRBD1 (8 bases). Trimming took off 4 bases at V and 4 bases at J, with 14 bases between the two ends. The CDR3 has 15 amino acids. Germline CDR1 is MGHRA and CDR2 is YSYEKL. Here the CDR3 reads CASSPDREGYNEQFF. The CDR3 region has the DNA TGCGCCAGCAGCCCGGACAGGGAGGGGTACAATGAGCAGTTCTTC.

This clone was seen just once. The V gene is TRBV19, the J gene TRBJ2-7; possibly TRBD2 for D (5 bases). V lost 3 bases and J lost 6, with 12 bases in between. In germline, CDR1 is LNHDA, CDR2 SQIVND (reference sequence). This CDR3 has 13 residues. The CDR3 region is CASSMRENLEQYF. The CDR3 DNA follows: TGTGCCAGTAGTATGAGGGAGAATCTCGAGCAGTACTTC.

This sequence joins TRBV28 and TRBJ2-7; D may be TRBD1 or TRBD2 (6 bases each). The V gene's germline CDR1 is MDHEN and CDR2 SYDVKM. The CDR3 loop spans 15 amino acids. Trimming shortened V by 7 bases and J by 6 bases, and 22 bases separated the two germline ends. The DNA for the CDR3 is TGTGCCAGCATAGGAGGGGCAGGGGAGCGGGTCGAGCAGTACTTC. It is translated as CASIGGAGERVEQYF. The whole variable domain, remainder taken from reference TRBV28 and TRBJ2-7, is DVKVTQSSRYLVKRTGEKVFLECVQDMDHENMFWYRQDPGLGLRLIYFSYDVKMKEKGDIPEGYSVSREKKERFSLILESASTNQTSMYLCASIGGAGERVEQYFGPGTRLTVT.

The chain couples TRBV6-2 or TRBV6-3 to TRBJ1-6; D is uncertain. This CDR3 spans 12 amino acids. V was shortened by 0 bases and J by 10 bases, with 4 bases between the two germline ends. Germline V gene data show CDR1 as MNHEY and CDR2 as SVGEGT. Written as DNA, the CDR3 is TGTGCCAGCAGTTACTCGGGGTCACCCCTCCACTTT. Translated, it gives CASSYSGSPLHF.

The rearrangement links TRBV28 to TRBJ2-3, with D unresolved. The CDR3 is 11 amino acids. Germline values: CDR1 MDHEN, CDR2 SYDVKM. With 6 bases removed from V and 4 bases from J, the gap between germline ends came to 5 bases. The CDR3 bases are TGTGCCAGCAGCCCGGCAGATACGCAGTATTTT. It codes for CASSPADTQYF.

The V call is TRBV18, the J call TRBJ1-1; D is unresolved. Trimming removed 0 bases from V and 4 bases from J, with 15 bases in between. This CDR3 has 16 amino acids. Germline V gene data show CDR1 as KGHSH and CDR2 as LQKENI. The chain's CDR3 is CASSPPVPDSATEAFF. CDR3 nucleotides: TGTGCCAGCTCACCACCGGTCCCGGACTCTGCCACTGAAGCTTTCTTT.

The V gene is TRBV7-2, the J gene TRBJ2-3, with D possibly being TRBD1 (6 bases). Trimming cost V 5 bases and J 2 bases, with 17 bases left between them. The CDR3 sequence is 16 residues long. Germline V gives CDR1 SGHTA, CDR2 FQGNSA. The CDR3 protein is CASSPQVDSHTDTQYF. In nucleotides, the CDR3 is TGTGCCAGCAGCCCCCAGGTGGACAGCCACACAGATACGCAGTATTTT.

The V gene is TRBV5-1, the J gene TRBJ1-1, with D maybe TRBD1 (6 bases). V was pared by 3 bases and J by 7 bases, with 13 bases between. This CDR3 spans 13 amino acids. Germline V lookup: CDR1 SGHRS, CDR2 YFSETQ. For the CDR3, the DNA is TGCGCCAGCAGCTCACGGGACACTAGTGAAGCTTTCTTT. Its protein product is CASSSRDTSEAFF.

The genes are TRBV6-5 and TRBJ2-5, with TRBD2 matching 11 bases. Trimming cost V 6 bases and J 4 bases; bases outside gene matches: 7. From germline, CDR1 is MNHEY and CDR2 SVGAGI. The CDR3 spans 15 residues. Here the CDR3 reads CASSKTSGALETQYF. The CDR3 DNA reads as TGTGCCAGCAGCAAGACTAGCGGGGCCTTAGAGACCCAGTACTTC.

The gene calls are TRBV29-1 and TRBJ2-3; D is unresolved. Between the trimmed V and J ends, which lost 4 bases and 3 bases, there was a span of 14 bases. The germline CDR1 and CDR2 sequences are SQVTM and ANQGSEA. The CDR3 consists of 14 residues. CDR3 nucleotide sequence: TGCAGCGTTGGGGCCGGTCTTGGGACAGATACGCAGTATTTT. This sequence encodes CSVGAGLGTDTQYF.

The table lists this clone with a count of one. V gene TRBV5-4 combines with J gene TRBJ2-2; tentative D call: TRBD2 (5 bases). Germline V gene data show CDR1 as SGHNT and CDR2 as YYREEE (reference sequence). The CDR3 is 15 amino acids. Trimming pared 3 bases from V and 0 bases from J, leaving 9 bases between. The CDR3 reads CASSSRTANTGELFF. The CDR3 DNA follows: TGTGCCAGCAGCTCGCGGACTGCGAACACCGGGGAGCTGTTTTTT. Drawing the rest from reference TRBV5-4 and TRBJ2-2, the complete variable domain is ETGVTQSPTHLIKTRGQQVTLRCSSQSGHNTVSWYQQALGQGPQFIFQYYREEENGRGNFPPRFSGLQFPNYSSELNVNALELDDSALYLCASSSRTANTGELFFGEGSRLTVL.

V is TRBV20-1 and J is TRBJ1-3; the D is unclear. There are 13 residues in the CDR3. V lost 3 bases, J lost 0 bases, and 6 bases lay in between. Germline V gene sequence: CDR1 DFQATT, CDR2 SNEGSKA (reference sequence). The CDR3 here is CSASQASGNTIYF. The CDR3 DNA sequence: TGCAGTGCTAGTCAGGCCTCTGGAAACACCATATATTTT.

The CDR3 loop is CAISPGPHNYGYTF. CDR3 coding DNA: TGTGCCATCAGTCCGGGGCCCCATAACTATGGCTACACCTTC. V gene TRBV10-3 combines with J gene TRBJ1-2; weak D call: TRBD1 (5 bases). The CDR3 is 14 amino acids. Germline-derived CDR1 and CDR2 are ENHRY and SYGVKD. V dropped 5 bases and J dropped 1 base, with 11 bases sitting between them.

This chain links TRBV19 with TRBJ2-6; perhaps TRBD1 as D (6 bases). The germline V gene encodes CDR1 LNHDA and CDR2 SQIVND (reference sequence). The CDR3 covers 17 residues. V dropped 3 bases and J dropped 1 base, with 13 bases sitting between them. The CDR3 DNA reads TGTGCCAGTAGTATCGCCAGGGGTGTATCTGGGGCCAACGTCCTGACTTTC. Translation gives CASSIARGVSGANVLTF.

The chain employs TRBV5-1 and TRBJ2-7; 10 bases are a match to TRBD1. Germline CDR1 SGHRS, CDR2 YFSETQ. Trimming at V came to 8 bases and at J to 1 base, leaving 6 bases not matched to a gene. The CDR3 is made up of 14 amino acids. The CDR3 protein is CASSGQGGSYEQYF. The CDR3 DNA reads as TGCGCCAGTTCCGGACAGGGGGGGTCCTACGAGCAGTACTTC.

The V call is TRBV7-3, the J call TRBJ2-1; D possibly corresponds to TRBD2 (6 bases). The CDR3 runs to 18 residues. Germline values: CDR1 SGHTA, CDR2 FQGTGA. V was trimmed by 1 base and J by 0 bases, leaving 16 bases between them. The CDR3: CASSLSGRLGGSYNEQFF. DNA for the CDR3: TGTGCCAGCAGCTTAAGTGGGCGGCTGGGAGGCTCCTACAATGAGCAGTTCTTC.

The chain carries TRBV5-1 and TRBJ1-5, with TRBD1 matching 7 bases. CDR1 and CDR2 (germline): SGHRS, YFSETQ. After removal of 4 bases from V and 5 bases from J, the junction contained 6 bases not matched to a gene. The CDR3 contains 14 residues. CDR3 in amino acids: CASSRQGGDQPQHF. In nucleotides, the CDR3 is TGCGCCAGCAGCCGACAGGGAGGGGATCAGCCCCAGCATTTT.

The V gene is TRBV14, the J gene TRBJ1-2; the D is unclear. CDR3 size: 12 residues. Per germline, CDR1 SGHDN and CDR2 FVKESK. V was shortened by 1 base and J by 8 bases, with 8 bases between the two germline ends. This CDR3 is CASSQANTGYTF. The CDR3, as DNA: TGTGCCAGCAGCCAAGCCAATACAGGCTACACCTTC.

This chain links TRBV14 with TRBJ2-7; TRBD1 matches 8 bases. V was clipped by 2 bases and J by 4 bases; unmatched bases: 7. CDR1 SGHDN and CDR2 FVKESK come from the germline V gene. This CDR3 region has 15 residues. The CDR3 loop is CASSQHQGAGYEQYF. In DNA form, the CDR3 reads TGTGCCAGCAGCCAACACCAGGGGGCTGGGTACGAGCAGTACTTC.

The chain employs TRBV2 and TRBJ1-2; D is unclear. The CDR3 is 14 residues long. Germline V lookup: CDR1 SNHLY, CDR2 FYNNEI. Trimming stripped 8 bases from V and 0 bases from J, with 13 bases between. This CDR3 reads CASRARLANYGYTF. In nucleotides, the CDR3 is TGTGCCAGCCGGGCCAGGTTAGCTAACTATGGCTACACCTTC.

V usage is TRBV24-1 and J usage is TRBJ2-6; 7 nucleotides line up with TRBD1. Germline-derived CDR1 and CDR2 are KGHDR and SFDVKD. After removal of 9 bases from V and 0 bases from J, the junction contained 10 bases not matched to a gene. The CDR3 extends over 17 amino acids. The CDR3 nucleotides are TGTGCCACCCGAGGCGAGGGGGCGAGCTCTGGGGCCAACGTCCTGACTTTC. Translated: CATRGEGASSGANVLTF.

This chain uses TRBV19 with TRBJ2-7, with 7 bases matching TRBD1. The germline gives CDR1 LNHDA, CDR2 SQIVND (reference sequence). The ends lost 2 bases at V and 3 bases at J; junction bases unmatched: 7. The CDR3 runs 15 residues. CDR3 protein: CASSIMTGYHYEQYF. The CDR3 DNA follows: TGTGCCAGTAGTATAATGACAGGGTACCACTACGAGCAGTACTTC. The entire variable domain, with the rest obtained from reference TRBV19 and TRBJ2-7, is as follows: DGGITQSPKYLFRKEGQNVTLSCEQNLNHDAMYWYRQDPGQGLRLIYYSQIVNDFQKGDIAEGYSVSREKKESFPLTVTSAQKNPTAFYLCASSIMTGYHYEQYFGPGTRLTVT.

This chain connects TRBV19 to TRBJ2-5, with D tentatively TRBD1 or TRBD2 (6 bases each). CDR3 length equals 12 residues. The germline V gene encodes CDR1 LNHDA and CDR2 SQIVND (reference sequence). Deletions cut 6 bases from V and 7 bases from J, with 12 bases between. The CDR3 sequence: CASRGGARTQYF. The CDR3 DNA is TGTGCCAGTAGGGGGGGCGCGAGGACCCAGTACTTC.